Shown below are 20 T cell receptor beta chains from a single sample sequenced in a study of blood T cell repertoires in COVID-19. Produced via immunoSEQ multiplex PCR; TCRdb's table is partial and in-frame only. This sample yields hundreds of thousands of clones, of which roughly 90% are seen a single time; 1.7% belongs to the top ten. The source material was PBMCs or T cells enriched from blood (not recorded which). The origin of the receptors is a woman aged 18-29 years with acute COVID-19.

This chain joins TRBV4-1 and TRBJ2-3, with TRBD2 identical over 9 bases. This CDR3 is 15 amino acids long. Germline loops: CDR1 MGHRA, CDR2 YSYEKL. V dropped 8 bases and J dropped 2; count of bases not matched to a gene: 8. The DNA for the CDR3 is TGCGCCAGCTCAGCTTTAGCGGGAGACACAGATACGCAGTATTTT. Its protein product is CASSALAGDTDTQYF.

This rearrangement joins TRBV30 to TRBJ1-4; D is possibly TRBD1 (6 bases). The CDR3 extends over 15 amino acids. CDR1 is GTSNPN and CDR2 is SVGIG in the germline V gene (reference sequence). V shed 0 bases and J shed 6 bases, with 14 bases lying between them. The CDR3 coding sequence is TGTGCCTGGAGTGTATCGAACAGGGAGTATGAAAAACTGTTTTTT. It specifies CAWSVSNREYEKLFF.

The CDR3 region is CASSVEGGGKTQYF. Written as DNA, the CDR3 is TGTGCCAGCAGCGTAGAAGGGGGCGGGAAGACCCAGTACTTC. V usage is TRBV9 and J usage is TRBJ2-5; tentative D call: TRBD1 (7 bases). Per the germline V gene, CDR1 is SGDLS and CDR2 is YYNGEE. The CDR3 runs 14 residues. Trimming pared 0 bases from V and 6 bases from J, leaving 12 bases between.

The rearrangement links TRBV5-1 to TRBJ2-5, with D tentatively TRBD1 (5 bases). V shed 4 bases and J shed 1 base, with 11 bases lying between them. The germline gives CDR1 SGHRS, CDR2 YFSETQ. This CDR3 comprises 14 residues. The CDR3, as DNA: TGCGCCAGCAGCCCCGAGACAGTCCAAGAGACCCAGTACTTC. Translated: CASSPETVQETQYF.

The J gene is TRBJ1-5, the V gene TRBV27; D unresolved. This CDR3 has 13 residues. V was clipped by 2 bases and J by 5 bases, with 7 bases between them. CDR1 and CDR2 from the germline V gene are MNHEY and SMNVEV (reference sequence). The CDR3 nucleotides are TGTGCCAGCAGTTTAAAGGCGGATCAGCCCCAGCATTTT. Protein sequence: CASSLKADQPQHF.

In this sample, this clone turned up once. The rearrangement uses TRBV2 and TRBJ2-7; 9 nucleotides line up with TRBD2. Germline CDR1 is SNHLY and CDR2 is FYNNEI. The CDR3 loop spans 14 amino acids. Trimming at V came to 9 bases and at J to 2 bases, leaving 8 bases not matched to a gene. The CDR3 nucleotides are TGTGCCAGAAGAGGGCTAGCGGGAACCTACGAGCAGTACTTC. Amino acid sequence: CARRGLAGTYEQYF.

The table lists this clone with a few counts. The chain uses TRBV11-3 and TRBJ1-2, with D possibly being TRBD1 (6 bases). V was pared by 5 bases and J by 4 bases, with 14 bases between. Germline-derived CDR1 and CDR2 are SGHNT and YENEEA. The CDR3 covers 14 residues. The CDR3 nucleotides read TGTGCCAGCAGCCTTCCAGGACAGCGCTATGGCTACACCTTC. Protein product: CASSLPGQRYGYTF.

This sequence joins TRBV4-3 and TRBJ2-7, with TRBD2 identical over 8 bases. The CDR3 covers 14 residues. V lost 1 base to trimming and J lost 3 bases; unmatched junction nucleotides: 2. Per the germline V gene, CDR1 is LGHNA and CDR2 is YSLEER. CDR3 nucleotides: TGCGCCAGCAGCCAAGTAGCGGGAAACTACGAGCAGTACTTC. It is translated as CASSQVAGNYEQYF.

The chain couples TRBV27 to TRBJ2-5; possibly TRBD1 for D (6 bases). Trimming removed 5 bases from V and 4 bases from J, with 23 bases in between. CDR1 MNHEY and CDR2 SMNVEV come from the germline V gene (reference sequence). The CDR3 length is 17 residues. CDR3 in amino acids: CASSLRHREIWGETQYF. The CDR3 DNA follows: TGTGCCAGCAGTCTCAGACACAGGGAAATTTGGGGAGAGACCCAGTACTTC.

The rearrangement uses TRBV6-5 and TRBJ1-5; TRBD1 matches at 8 bases. Germline CDR1 is MNHEY and CDR2 is SVGAGI. With V trimmed by 5 bases and J by 7 bases, 7 bases remained unmatched. The CDR3 has 14 residues. In nucleotides, the CDR3 is TGTGCCAGCAGTCTAACGGACAGGGTGCAGCCCCAGCATTTT. Translation gives CASSLTDRVQPQHF.

J is TRBJ2-7 and V is TRBV6-5; 8 nucleotides align to TRBD2. From germline, CDR1 is MNHEY and CDR2 SVGAGI. The CDR3 consists of 14 residues. The junction had 11 bases not matched to a gene; V was cut back by 7 bases and J by 6 bases. The CDR3 sequence is CASKSRAGAGEQYF. The CDR3 DNA sequence: TGTGCCAGCAAATCTCGAGCGGGAGCTGGCGAGCAGTACTTC.

The rearrangement links TRBV30 to TRBJ1-1; D is uncertain. Germline V gives CDR1 GTSNPN, CDR2 SVGIG (reference sequence). This CDR3 region has 16 residues. V lost 3 bases, J lost 0 bases, and 17 bases lay in between. CDR3 nucleotides: TGTGCCTGGAGCTACTCAGGCCTGGATGTGAACACTGAAGCTTTCTTT. Its translation is CAWSYSGLDVNTEAFF. Drawing the rest from reference TRBV30 and TRBJ1-1, the complete variable domain is SQTIHQWPATLVQPVGSPLSLECTVEGTSNPNLYWYRQAAGRGLQLLFYSVGIGQISSEVPQNLSASRPQDRQFILSSKKLLLSDSGFYLCAWSYSGLDVNTEAFFGQGTRLTVV.

This clone appeared a few times. The rearrangement joins TRBV5-8 to TRBJ2-1; no clear D gene. The CDR3 loop spans 14 amino acids. Germline assignment: CDR1 SGHTS and CDR2 YDEGEE. Trimming removed 2 bases at V and 7 bases at J, with 13 bases between. Here the CDR3 reads CASSFSVMRNEQFF. DNA of the CDR3: TGTGCCAGCAGCTTCTCAGTCATGAGGAATGAGCAGTTCTTC.

The gene calls are TRBV2 and TRBJ2-7; 8 nucleotides match TRBD1. The CDR3 spans 13 residues. Per germline, CDR1 SNHLY and CDR2 FYNNEI. With 8 bases clipped from V and 4 bases from J, the junction kept 7 bases outside the gene matches. The CDR3 loop reads CASFADREYEQYF. CDR3 sequence (DNA): TGTGCCAGCTTCGCGGACAGGGAATACGAGCAGTACTTC.

V gene TRBV5-1 combines with J gene TRBJ1-2, with 9 nucleotides matching TRBD1. V shed 3 bases, J shed 6 bases, and the junction held 3 bases outside the gene matches. This CDR3 comprises 13 residues. In germline, CDR1 is SGHRS, CDR2 YFSETQ. The CDR3 sequence: CASSWGDRDGYTF. In DNA form, the CDR3 reads TGCGCCAGCAGCTGGGGGGACAGGGATGGCTACACCTTC. The full variable domain, its missing parts supplied by reference TRBV5-1 and TRBJ1-2, is KAGVTQTPRYLIKTRGQQVTLSCSPISGHRSVSWYQQTPGQGLQFLFEYFSETQRNKGNFPGRFSGRQFSNSRSEMNVSTLELGDSALYLCASSWGDRDGYTFGSGTRLTVV.

The rearrangement joins TRBV30 to TRBJ1-5; D is perhaps TRBD1 (6 bases). The CDR3 runs to 14 residues. V dropped 5 bases and J dropped 0 bases, with 11 bases sitting between them. CDR1 and CDR2 (germline): GTSNPN, SVGIG (reference sequence). This chain's CDR3 is CAWGAGDSNQPQHF. The CDR3 DNA is TGTGCCTGGGGGGCAGGGGATAGCAATCAGCCCCAGCATTTT.

The genes are TRBV19 and TRBJ1-2; no firm D call. The V gene's germline CDR1 is LNHDA and CDR2 SQIVND (reference sequence). V lost 3 bases and J 0 bases, leaving 14 bases between the germline ends. There are 16 residues in the CDR3. CDR3 amino acids: CASSMLPGLPNYGYTF. CDR3 bases: TGTGCCAGTAGTATGTTACCAGGACTCCCTAACTATGGCTACACCTTC.

This chain links TRBV4-1 with TRBJ2-5; 10 bases match TRBD2. The CDR3 contains 16 residues. V lost 4 bases to trimming and J lost 2 bases; unmatched junction nucleotides: 7. Germline assignment: CDR1 MGHRA and CDR2 YSYEKL. CDR3 protein: CASSRLPGLAQETQYF. CDR3 in DNA: TGCGCCAGCAGCCGACTACCGGGACTAGCGCAAGAGACCCAGTACTTC.

The gene calls are TRBV28 and TRBJ1-3; a possible D gene is TRBD1 (6 bases). V lost 6 bases, J lost 0 bases, and 12 bases lay in between. Germline V gene data show CDR1 as MDHEN and CDR2 as SYDVKM. The CDR3 is made up of 15 amino acids. The CDR3 reads CASSQTGNSGNTIYF. The CDR3 region has the DNA TGTGCCAGCAGCCAAACAGGGAACTCTGGAAACACCATATATTTT.

The chain couples TRBV7-8 to TRBJ1-5; D is uncertain. Between the trimmed V and J ends, which lost 0 bases and 3 bases, there was a span of 15 bases. The germline V gene encodes CDR1 SGHVS and CDR2 FQNEAQ. The length of the CDR3 is 17 residues. Written as DNA, the CDR3 is TGTGCCAGCAGCTTAGCGGAGGTGGTCACCTACAATCAGCCCCAGCATTTT. Translated, it gives CASSLAEVVTYNQPQHF.